Listed here are 9 T cell receptor beta chains from one sample, sequenced in a study of T cells after posttransplantation cyclophosphamide. Produced via immunoSEQ multiplex PCR; TCRdb's table is partial and in-frame only. Among about 12,000 clones, around 80% were seen once, and the ten largest hold around 3.8%. Sampled 1 year posttransplant, controls received myeloablative marrow transplants, methotrexate and a calcineurin inhibitor. Here the sequenced sample was PBMCs, taken about 350 days after allogeneic stem cell transplant with calcineurin inhibitor and methotrexate. These receptors originate from a male patient between 25 and 39 years old who received an allogeneic stem cell transplant from an unrelated donor, was CMV-positive, and had acute GVHD only. Some of the T cells might come from the graft donor.

This rearrangement joins TRBV5-1 to TRBJ2-7; 9 nucleotides align to TRBD2. Trimming cost V 4 bases and J 0 bases; bases outside gene matches: 2. The CDR3 sequence is 14 residues long. CDR1 SGHRS and CDR2 YFSETQ come from the germline V gene. The CDR3 nucleotides are TGCGCCAGCAGCCCGACTAGCGGCTCCTACGAGCAGTACTTC. It is translated as CASSPTSGSYEQYF. The full variable domain, completed using reference TRBV5-1 and TRBJ2-7, is KAGVTQTPRYLIKTRGQQVTLSCSPISGHRSVSWYQQTPGQGLQFLFEYFSETQRNKGNFPGRFSGRQFSNSRSEMNVSTLELGDSALYLCASSPTSGSYEQYFGPGTRLTVT.

Concerning this clone: The junction does not match germline at one end; this may be a read error. The chain links TRBV7-7 to TRBJ1-1, with D hard to call. Germline CDR1 and CDR2: SSHAT and FNYEAQ (reference sequence). The CDR3 spans 13 residues. CDR3 sequence (DNA): TGTGCTAGCAGCTGGGCCCTTAACACTGAAGCTTTCTTT. Translation: CASSWALNTEAFF.

About this clone itself: At one end, the junction sequence differs from germline, possibly due to a read error. The rearrangement joins TRBV6-6 to TRBJ1-3; TRBD1 might be the D (6 bases). From germline, CDR1 is MNHNY and CDR2 SVGAGI (reference sequence). The CDR3 runs 13 residues. CDR3 coding DNA: TGTGCCGGCAGAGAACAGGGTCTTGGCACCATATATTTT. This sequence encodes CAGREQGLGTIYF.

The chain recombines TRBV5-1 with TRBJ2-1; TRBD1 agrees at 8 bases. Trimming took 7 bases from V and 6 from J; bases not matched to a gene: 6. From germline, CDR1 is SGHRS and CDR2 YFSETQ. The CDR3 runs to 13 residues. CDR3 sequence reads: CASRLTGANEQFF. DNA for the CDR3: TGCGCCAGCCGGCTGACAGGGGCCAATGAGCAGTTCTTC.

The chain employs TRBV7-2 and TRBJ1-2, with no clear D. This CDR3 spans 12 amino acids. V dropped 1 base and J dropped 9 bases, with 9 bases sitting between them. Per germline, CDR1 SGHTA and CDR2 FQGNSA. The CDR3, as DNA: TGTGCCAGCAGCTTAGGAGACACCCGCTACACCTTC. Translation gives CASSLGDTRYTF.

The CDR3 is CASSPGLTETLEGKLFF. CDR3 coding DNA: TGTGCCAGCAGCCCAGGACTGACGGAGACACTTGAGGGAAAACTGTTTTTT. The gene calls are TRBV5-4 and TRBJ1-4; no definite D call. This CDR3 has 17 residues. Trimming cost V 4 bases and J 10 bases, with 26 bases left between them. Germline V gene lookup returns CDR1 SGHNT and CDR2 YYREEE (reference sequence).

The rearrangement joins TRBV7-2 to TRBJ2-1; unclear D gene. Trimming shortened V by 6 bases and J by 10 bases, and 10 bases separated the two germline ends. The CDR3 is 11 residues long. Germline CDR1 reads SGHTA; CDR2 reads FQGNSA. This chain's CDR3 is CASSRRVEQFF. In DNA form, the CDR3 reads TGTGCCAGCAGTCGTCGGGTGGAGCAGTTCTTC.

The chain links TRBV7-9 to TRBJ2-7; D remains ambiguous. Trimming pared 5 bases from V and 3 bases from J, leaving 11 bases between. The CDR3 runs 13 residues. Germline V gene sequence: CDR1 SEHNR, CDR2 FQNEAQ (reference sequence). The CDR3 DNA reads TGTGCCAGCAGCCCCGAATTCGGCTACGAGCAGTACTTC. Protein sequence: CASSPEFGYEQYF.

The chain joins TRBV6-6 to TRBJ2-3; D not certain. CDR3 length equals 14 residues. CDR1 and CDR2 from the germline V gene are MNHNY and SVGAGI (reference sequence). V was clipped by 4 bases and J by 2 bases, with 10 bases between them. The CDR3 protein is CASSSRGSTDTQYF. The CDR3 DNA is TGTGCCAGCAGTTCCCGTGGCTCCACAGATACGCAGTATTTT.